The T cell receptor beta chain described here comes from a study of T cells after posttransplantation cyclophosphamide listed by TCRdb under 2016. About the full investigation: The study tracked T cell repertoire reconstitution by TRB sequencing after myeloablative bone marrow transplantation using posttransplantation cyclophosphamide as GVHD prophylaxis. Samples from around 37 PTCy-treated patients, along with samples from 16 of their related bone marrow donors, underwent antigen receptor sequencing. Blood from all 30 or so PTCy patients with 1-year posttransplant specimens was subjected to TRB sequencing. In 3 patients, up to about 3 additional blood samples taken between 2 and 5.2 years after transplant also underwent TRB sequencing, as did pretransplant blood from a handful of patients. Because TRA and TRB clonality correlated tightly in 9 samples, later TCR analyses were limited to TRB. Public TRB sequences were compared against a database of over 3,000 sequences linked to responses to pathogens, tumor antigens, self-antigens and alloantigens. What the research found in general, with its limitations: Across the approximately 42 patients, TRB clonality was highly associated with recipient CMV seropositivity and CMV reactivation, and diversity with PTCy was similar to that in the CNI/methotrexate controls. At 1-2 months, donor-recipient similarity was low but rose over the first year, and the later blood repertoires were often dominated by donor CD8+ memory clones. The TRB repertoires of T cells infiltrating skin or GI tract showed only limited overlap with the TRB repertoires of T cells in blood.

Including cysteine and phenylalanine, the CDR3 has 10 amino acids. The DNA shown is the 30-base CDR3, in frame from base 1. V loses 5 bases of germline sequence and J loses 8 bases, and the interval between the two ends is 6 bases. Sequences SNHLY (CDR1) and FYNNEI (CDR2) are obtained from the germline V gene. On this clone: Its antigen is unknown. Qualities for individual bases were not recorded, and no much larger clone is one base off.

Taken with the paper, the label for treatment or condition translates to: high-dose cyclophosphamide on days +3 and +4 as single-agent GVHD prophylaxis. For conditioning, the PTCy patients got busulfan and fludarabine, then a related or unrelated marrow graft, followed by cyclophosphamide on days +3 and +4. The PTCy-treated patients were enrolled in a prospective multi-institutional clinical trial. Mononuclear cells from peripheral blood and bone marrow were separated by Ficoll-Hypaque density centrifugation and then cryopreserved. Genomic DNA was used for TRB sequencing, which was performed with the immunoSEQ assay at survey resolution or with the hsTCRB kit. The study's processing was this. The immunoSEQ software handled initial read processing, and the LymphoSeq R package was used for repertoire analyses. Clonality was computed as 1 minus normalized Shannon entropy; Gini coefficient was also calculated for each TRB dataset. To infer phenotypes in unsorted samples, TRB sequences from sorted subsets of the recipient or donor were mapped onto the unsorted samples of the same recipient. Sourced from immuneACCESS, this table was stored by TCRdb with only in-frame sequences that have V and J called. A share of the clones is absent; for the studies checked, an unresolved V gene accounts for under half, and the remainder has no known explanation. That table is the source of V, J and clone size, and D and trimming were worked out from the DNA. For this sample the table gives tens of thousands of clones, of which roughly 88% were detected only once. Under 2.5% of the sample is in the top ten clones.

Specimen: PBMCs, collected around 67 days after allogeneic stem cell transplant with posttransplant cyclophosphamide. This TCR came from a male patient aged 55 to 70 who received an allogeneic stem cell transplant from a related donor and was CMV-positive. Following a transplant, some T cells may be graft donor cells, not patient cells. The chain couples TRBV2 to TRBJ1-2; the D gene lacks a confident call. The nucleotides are TGTGCCAGCAGTAAGAGCGGCTACACCTTC. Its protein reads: CASSKSGYTF. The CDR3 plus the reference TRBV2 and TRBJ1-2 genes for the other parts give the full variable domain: EPEVTQTPSHQVTQMGQEVILRCVPISNHLYFYWYRQILGQKVEFLVSFYNNEISEKSEIFDDQFSVERPDGSNFTLKIRSTKLEDSAMYFCASSKSGYTFGSGTRLTVV.